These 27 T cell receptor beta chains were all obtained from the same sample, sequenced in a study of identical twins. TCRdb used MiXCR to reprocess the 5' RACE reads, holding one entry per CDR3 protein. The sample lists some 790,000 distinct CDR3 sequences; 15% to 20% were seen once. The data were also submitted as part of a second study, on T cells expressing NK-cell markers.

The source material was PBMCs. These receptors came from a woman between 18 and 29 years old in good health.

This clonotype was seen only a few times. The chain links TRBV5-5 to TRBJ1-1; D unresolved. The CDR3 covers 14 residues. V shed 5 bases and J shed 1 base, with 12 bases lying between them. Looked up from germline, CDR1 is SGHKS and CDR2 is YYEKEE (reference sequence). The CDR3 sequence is CASSSTSTNTEAFF. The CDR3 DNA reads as TGTGCCAGCAGTTCGACATCCACGAACACTGAAGCTTTCTTT.

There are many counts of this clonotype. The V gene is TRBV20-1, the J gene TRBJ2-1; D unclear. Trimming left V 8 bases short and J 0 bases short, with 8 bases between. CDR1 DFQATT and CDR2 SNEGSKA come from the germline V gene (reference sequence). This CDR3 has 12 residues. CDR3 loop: CSSDGSYNEQFF. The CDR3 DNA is TGCAGTTCTGACGGCTCCTACAATGAGCAGTTCTTC.

CDR3: CASSPSDLRIPEFF. The CDR3 region has the DNA TGTGCCAGCAGCCCATCGGACTTGCGGATCCCGGAGTTCTTC. The V gene is TRBV6-1, the J gene TRBJ2-1; D possibly corresponds to TRBD2 (5 bases). V was shortened by 6 bases and J by 14 bases, with 23 bases between the two germline ends. Per the germline V gene, CDR1 is MNHNS and CDR2 is SASEGT. The CDR3 extends over 14 amino acids.

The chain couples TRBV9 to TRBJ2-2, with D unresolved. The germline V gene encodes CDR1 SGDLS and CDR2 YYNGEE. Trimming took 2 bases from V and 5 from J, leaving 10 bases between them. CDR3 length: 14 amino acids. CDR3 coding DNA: TGTGCCAGCAGCGTGGCACCGATGACCGGGGAGCTGTTTTTT. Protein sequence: CASSVAPMTGELFF.

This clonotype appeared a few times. CDR3 DNA: TGCAGTGCTAGGCACAACAATGAGCAGTTCTTC. This encodes CSARHNNEQFF. This rearrangement joins TRBV20-1 to TRBJ2-1; D is unclear. From germline, CDR1 is DFQATT and CDR2 SNEGSKA (reference sequence). Trimming stripped 3 bases from V and 5 bases from J, with 5 bases between. This CDR3 contains 11 residues.

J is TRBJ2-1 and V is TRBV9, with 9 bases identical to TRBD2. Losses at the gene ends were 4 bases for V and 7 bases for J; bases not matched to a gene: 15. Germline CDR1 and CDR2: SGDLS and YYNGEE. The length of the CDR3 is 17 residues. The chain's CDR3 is CASSPFSGLAGKNEQFF. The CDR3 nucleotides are TGTGCCAGCAGCCCTTTTTCGGGGCTAGCGGGAAAGAATGAGCAGTTCTTC.

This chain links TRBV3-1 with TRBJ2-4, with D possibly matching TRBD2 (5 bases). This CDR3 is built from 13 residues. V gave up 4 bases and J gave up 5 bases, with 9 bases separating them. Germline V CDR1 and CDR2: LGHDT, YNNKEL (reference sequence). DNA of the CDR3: TGTGCCAGCAGCCTACCTAGCCAAAACATTCAGTACTTC. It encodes CASSLPSQNIQYF.

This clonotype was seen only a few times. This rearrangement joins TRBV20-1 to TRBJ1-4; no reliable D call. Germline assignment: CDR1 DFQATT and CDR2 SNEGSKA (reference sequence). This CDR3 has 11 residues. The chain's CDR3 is CTSLMNEKLFF. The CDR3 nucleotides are TGCACCTCCCTAATGAATGAAAAACTGTTTTTT.

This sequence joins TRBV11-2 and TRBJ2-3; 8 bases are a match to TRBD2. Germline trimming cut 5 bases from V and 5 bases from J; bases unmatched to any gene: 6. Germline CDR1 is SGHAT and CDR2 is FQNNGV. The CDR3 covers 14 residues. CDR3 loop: CASSPRTSQDTQYF. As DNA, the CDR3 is TGTGCCAGCAGCCCTAGGACTAGCCAAGATACGCAGTATTTT.

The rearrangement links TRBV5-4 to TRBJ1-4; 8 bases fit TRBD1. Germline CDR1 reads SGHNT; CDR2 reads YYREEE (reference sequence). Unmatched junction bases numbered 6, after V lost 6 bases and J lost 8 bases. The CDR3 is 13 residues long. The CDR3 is CASNSGGSEKLFF. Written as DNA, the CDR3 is TGTGCCAGCAACTCAGGGGGCAGCGAAAAACTGTTTTTT.

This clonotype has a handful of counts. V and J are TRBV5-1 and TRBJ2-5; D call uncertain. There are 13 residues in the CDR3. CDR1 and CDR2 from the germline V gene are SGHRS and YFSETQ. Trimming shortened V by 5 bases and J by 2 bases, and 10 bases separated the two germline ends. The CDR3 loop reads CASSRAAQETQYF. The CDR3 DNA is TGCGCCAGCAGTAGGGCGGCACAAGAGACCCAGTACTTC. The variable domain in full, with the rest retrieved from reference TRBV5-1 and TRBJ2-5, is KAGVTQTPRYLIKTRGQQVTLSCSPISGHRSVSWYQQTPGQGLQFLFEYFSETQRNKGNFPGRFSGRQFSNSRSEMNVSTLELGDSALYLCASSRAAQETQYFGPGTRLLVL.

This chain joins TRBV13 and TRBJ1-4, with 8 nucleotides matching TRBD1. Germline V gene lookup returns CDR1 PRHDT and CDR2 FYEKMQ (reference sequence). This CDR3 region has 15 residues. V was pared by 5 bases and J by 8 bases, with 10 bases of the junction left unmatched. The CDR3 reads CASSPRQGRGEKLFF. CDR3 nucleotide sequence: TGTGCCAGCAGCCCGCGACAGGGGCGCGGAGAAAAACTGTTTTTT.

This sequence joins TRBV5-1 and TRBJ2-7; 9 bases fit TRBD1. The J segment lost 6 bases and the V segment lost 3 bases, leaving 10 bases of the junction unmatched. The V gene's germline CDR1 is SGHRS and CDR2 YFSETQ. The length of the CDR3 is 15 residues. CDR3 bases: TGCGCCAGCAGCTCCTCCGGGACAGGGATGCGCGAGCAGTACTTC. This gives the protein CASSSSGTGMREQYF.

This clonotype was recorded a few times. Here the CDR3 DNA reads TGCAGTGCTAGAGCCATACAGGGGGCTAACACTGAAGCTTTCTTT. This codes for CSARAIQGANTEAFF. The J gene is TRBJ1-1, the V gene TRBV20-1, with 9 bases matching TRBD1. Trimming took 1 base from V and 2 from J; bases not matched to a gene: 5. Germline lookup yields CDR1 DFQATT and CDR2 SNEGSKA (reference sequence). This CDR3 is built from 15 residues.

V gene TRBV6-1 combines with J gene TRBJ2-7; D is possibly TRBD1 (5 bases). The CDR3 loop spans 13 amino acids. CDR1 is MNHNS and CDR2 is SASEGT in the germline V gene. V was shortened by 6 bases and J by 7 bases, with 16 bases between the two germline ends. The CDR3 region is CASRPGQGREQYF. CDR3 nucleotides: TGTGCCAGCAGACCCGGGCAGGGTCGGGAGCAGTACTTC.

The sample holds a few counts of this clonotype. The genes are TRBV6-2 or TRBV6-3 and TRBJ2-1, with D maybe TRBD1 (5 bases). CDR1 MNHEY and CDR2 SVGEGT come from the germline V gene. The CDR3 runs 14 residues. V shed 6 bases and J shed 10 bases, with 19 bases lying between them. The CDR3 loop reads CASSHAHANREQFF. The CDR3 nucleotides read TGTGCCAGCAGCCATGCTCACGCCAACAGGGAGCAGTTCTTC.

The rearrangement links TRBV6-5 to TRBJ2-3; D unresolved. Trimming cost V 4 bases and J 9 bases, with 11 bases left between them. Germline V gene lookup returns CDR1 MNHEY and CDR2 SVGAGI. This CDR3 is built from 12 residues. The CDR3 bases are TGTGCCAGCAGTTCCGAGTACGACACGCAGTATTTT. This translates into CASSSEYDTQYF.

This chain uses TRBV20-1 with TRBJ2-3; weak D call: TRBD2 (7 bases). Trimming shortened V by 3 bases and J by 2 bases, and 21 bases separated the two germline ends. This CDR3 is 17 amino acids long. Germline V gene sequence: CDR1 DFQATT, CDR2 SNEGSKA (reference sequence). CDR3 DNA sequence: TGCAGTGCTAGTCGGGCCCATGGGCGGGGGCCCACAGATACGCAGTATTTT. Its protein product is CSASRAHGRGPTDTQYF.

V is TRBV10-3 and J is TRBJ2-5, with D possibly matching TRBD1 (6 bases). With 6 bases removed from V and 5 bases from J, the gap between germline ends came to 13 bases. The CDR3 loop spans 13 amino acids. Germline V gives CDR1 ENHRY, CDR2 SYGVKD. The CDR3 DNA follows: TGTGCCATCAGACAGGGCGCACGGGAGACCCAGTACTTC. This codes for CAIRQGARETQYF.

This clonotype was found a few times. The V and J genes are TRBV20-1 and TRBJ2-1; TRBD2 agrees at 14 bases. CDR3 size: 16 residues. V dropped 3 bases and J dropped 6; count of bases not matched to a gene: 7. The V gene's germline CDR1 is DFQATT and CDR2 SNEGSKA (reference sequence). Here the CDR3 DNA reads TGCAGTGCTAGTCCCGGGACTAGCGGGAGTCTCAATGAGCAGTTCTTC. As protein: CSASPGTSGSLNEQFF.

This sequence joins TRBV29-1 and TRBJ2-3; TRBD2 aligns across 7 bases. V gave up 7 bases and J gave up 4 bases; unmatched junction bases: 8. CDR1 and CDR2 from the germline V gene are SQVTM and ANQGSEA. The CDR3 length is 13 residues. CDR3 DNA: TGCAGCGGCCGACGGGGGGATTCAGATACGCAGTATTTT. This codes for CSGRRGDSDTQYF.

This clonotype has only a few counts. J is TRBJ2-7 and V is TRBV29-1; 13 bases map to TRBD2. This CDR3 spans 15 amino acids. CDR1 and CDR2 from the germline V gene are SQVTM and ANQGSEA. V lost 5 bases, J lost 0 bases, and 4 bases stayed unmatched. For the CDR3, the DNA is TGCAGCGTTCAGCGACTAGCGGGAGGCTCCTACGAGCAGTACTTC. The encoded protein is CSVQRLAGGSYEQYF.

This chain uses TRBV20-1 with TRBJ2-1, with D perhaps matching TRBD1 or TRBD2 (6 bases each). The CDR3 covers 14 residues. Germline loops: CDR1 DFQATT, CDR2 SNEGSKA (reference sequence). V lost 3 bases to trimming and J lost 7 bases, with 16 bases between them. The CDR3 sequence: CSASRGPVGNEQFF. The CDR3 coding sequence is TGCAGTGCTAGTCGGGGGCCTGTCGGGAATGAGCAGTTCTTC.

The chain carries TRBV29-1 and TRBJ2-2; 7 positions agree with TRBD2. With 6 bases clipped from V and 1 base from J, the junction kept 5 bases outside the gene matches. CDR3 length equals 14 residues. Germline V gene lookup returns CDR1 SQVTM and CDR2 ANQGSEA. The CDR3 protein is CSVAGLVNTGELFF. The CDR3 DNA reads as TGCAGCGTGGCAGGACTAGTGAACACCGGGGAGCTGTTTTTT.

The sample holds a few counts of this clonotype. CDR3: CASSNTEYEQFF. The CDR3 nucleotides are TGTGCCAGCAGTAATACAGAGTATGAGCAGTTCTTC. The chain is built from TRBV6-2 or TRBV6-3 and TRBJ2-1; D is undetermined. Germline V gene lookup returns CDR1 MNHEY and CDR2 SVGEGT. V was cut by 5 bases and J by 8 bases, with 10 bases left in between. This CDR3 is 12 amino acids long.

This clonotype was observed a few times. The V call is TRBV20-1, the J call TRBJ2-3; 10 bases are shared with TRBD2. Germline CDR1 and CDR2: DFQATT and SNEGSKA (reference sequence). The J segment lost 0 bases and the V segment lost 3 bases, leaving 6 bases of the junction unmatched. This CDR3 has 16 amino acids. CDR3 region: CSASPSGRTSTDTQYF. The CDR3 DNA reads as TGCAGTGCTAGTCCTAGCGGGAGAACGAGCACAGATACGCAGTATTTT.

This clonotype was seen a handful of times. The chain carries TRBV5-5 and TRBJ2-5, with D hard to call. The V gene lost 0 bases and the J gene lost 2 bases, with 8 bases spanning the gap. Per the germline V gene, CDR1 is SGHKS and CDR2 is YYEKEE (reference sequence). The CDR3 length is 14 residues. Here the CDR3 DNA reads TGTGCCAGCAGCTTGGTTTTACGACAAGAGACCCAGTACTTC. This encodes CASSLVLRQETQYF.